The subject of this entry is one TCR beta chain. The V end lost 2 bases, the J end lost 9 bases, and 11 bases lay between the germline ends. The CDR3 contains 13 residues. Germline CDR1 and CDR2: MDHEN and SYDVKM. The sample comes from a study of blood T cells in healthy people across ages. Primed by a sample-barcoded 5' primer and a J-beta primer mix, a second PCR proceeded for about 6 to 11 cycles. TCRdb recomputed calls from the 5' RACE reads with MiXCR, one row per CDR3 protein. The sample lists roughly 1 million distinct CDR3 sequences, approximately 25% occurring once. These data also featured in a second study, about T cells of mothers and their children. This second report adds: Three healthy Caucasian mothers gave samples, and so did their six children.

The source material was blood. The rearrangement uses TRBV28 and TRBJ1-5; maybe TRBD1 (5 bases). The receptor was derived from a girl aged 2 to 10 in good health. CDR3 nucleotides: TGTGCCAGCAGTTTAGACAGCATCGGGCCCCAGCATTTT. It yields the protein CASSLDSIGPQHF.